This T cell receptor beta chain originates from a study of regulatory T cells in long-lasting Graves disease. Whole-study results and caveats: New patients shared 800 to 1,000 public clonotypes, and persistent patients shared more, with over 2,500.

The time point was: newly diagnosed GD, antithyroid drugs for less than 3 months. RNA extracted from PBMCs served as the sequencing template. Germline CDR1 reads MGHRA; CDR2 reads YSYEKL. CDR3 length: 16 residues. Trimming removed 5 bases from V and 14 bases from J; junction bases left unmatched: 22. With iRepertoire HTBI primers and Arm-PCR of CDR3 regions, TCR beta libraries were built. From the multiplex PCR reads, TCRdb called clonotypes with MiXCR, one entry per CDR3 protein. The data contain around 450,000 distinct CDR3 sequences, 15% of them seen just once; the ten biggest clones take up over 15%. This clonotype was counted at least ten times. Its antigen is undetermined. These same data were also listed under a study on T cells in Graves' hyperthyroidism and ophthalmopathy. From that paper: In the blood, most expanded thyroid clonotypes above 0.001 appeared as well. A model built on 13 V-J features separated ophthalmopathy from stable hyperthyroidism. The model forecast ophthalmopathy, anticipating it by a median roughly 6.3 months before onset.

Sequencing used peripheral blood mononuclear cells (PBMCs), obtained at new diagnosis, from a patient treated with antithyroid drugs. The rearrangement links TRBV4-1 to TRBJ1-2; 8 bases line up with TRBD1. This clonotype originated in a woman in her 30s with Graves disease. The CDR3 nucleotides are TGCGCCAGCAGCATAAAAGGGGCGCACGGGACAGGCCTTTCAACCTTC. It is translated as CASSIKGAHGTGLSTF.